These T cell receptor beta chains were read from a single sample in a study of cytomegalovirus exposure and HLA in healthy donors. Libraries were prepared by immunoSEQ multiplex PCR; TCRdb keeps only in-frame clonotypes and omits some of them. The sample comprises some 180,000 clones, approximately 86% of which are singletons, and under 1.2% rests with the top ten. Material: PBMCs. These receptors came from a boy younger than 10 in good health and CMV-seronegative. Both conserved end residues are part of each CDR3. The D gene is left open where the match is weak.

D	V	J	CDR3
NA	TRBV6-1	TRBJ2-7	CASSETGTYEQYF
TRBD2	TRBV7-9	TRBJ2-2	CASSLVAGVGPGELFF
TRBD1	TRBV6-6	TRBJ2-7	CASSSDRGTTGQYF
NA	TRBV9	TRBJ2-1	CASSVADGGSYNEQFF
NA	TRBV19	TRBJ1-1	CASTSWALEAFF
NA	TRBV5-1	TRBJ2-3	CASSLAVLDTQYF
NA	TRBV28	TRBJ1-2	CASSWQGENYGYTF
NA	TRBV15	TRBJ1-2	CATSYRWGDYGYTF
TRBD2	TRBV4-1	TRBJ2-3	CASSQEASGRFDDTQYF
TRBD1	TRBV5-1	TRBJ1-4	CASSLAGTGDNEKLFF
NA	TRBV7-2	TRBJ1-3	CASSSGRGAGNTIYF
TRBD1	TRBV18	TRBJ1-1	CASSRPRTGTLNTEAFF
TRBD1	TRBV2	TRBJ2-5	CASSSRQGKETQYF
TRBD1	TRBV10-2	TRBJ2-5	CASRPNPGTAQETQYF
NA	TRBV2	TRBJ2-5	CASSELVAKTQYF
TRBD2	TRBV11-2	TRBJ2-5	CASSLILAGGPGETQYF
TRBD1	TRBV5-4	TRBJ2-7	CASSSWTGGDEQYF
TRBD1	TRBV18	TRBJ1-5	CASSPRSLGQGNRQPQHF